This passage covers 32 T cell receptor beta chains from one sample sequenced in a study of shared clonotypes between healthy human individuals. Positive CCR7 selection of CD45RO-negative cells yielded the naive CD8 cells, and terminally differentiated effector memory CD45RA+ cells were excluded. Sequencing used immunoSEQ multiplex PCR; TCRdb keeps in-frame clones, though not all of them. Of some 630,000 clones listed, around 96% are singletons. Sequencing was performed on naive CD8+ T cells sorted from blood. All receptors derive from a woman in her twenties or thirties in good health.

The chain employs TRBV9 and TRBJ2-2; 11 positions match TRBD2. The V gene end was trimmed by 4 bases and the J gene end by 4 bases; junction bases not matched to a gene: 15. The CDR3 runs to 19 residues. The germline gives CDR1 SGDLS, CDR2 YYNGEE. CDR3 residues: CASSPFALAGGPGTGELFF. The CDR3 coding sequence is TGTGCCAGCAGCCCGTTTGCGTTAGCGGGAGGGCCGGGCACCGGGGAGCTGTTTTTT.

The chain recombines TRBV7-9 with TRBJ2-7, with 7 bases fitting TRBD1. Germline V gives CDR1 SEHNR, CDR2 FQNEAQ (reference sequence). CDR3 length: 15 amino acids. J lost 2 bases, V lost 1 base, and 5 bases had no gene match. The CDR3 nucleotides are TGTGCCAGCAGCTTAGATCGGGACAGACCCTACGAGCAGTACTTC. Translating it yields CASSLDRDRPYEQYF.

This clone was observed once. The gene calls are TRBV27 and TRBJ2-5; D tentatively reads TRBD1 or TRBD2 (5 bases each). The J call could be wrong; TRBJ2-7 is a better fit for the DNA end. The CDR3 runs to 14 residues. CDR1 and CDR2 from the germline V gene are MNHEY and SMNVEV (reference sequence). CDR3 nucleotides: TGTGCCAGCAGTCTGAGGGGAGCTACCTACGAGCAGTACTTC. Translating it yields CASSLRGATYEQYF.

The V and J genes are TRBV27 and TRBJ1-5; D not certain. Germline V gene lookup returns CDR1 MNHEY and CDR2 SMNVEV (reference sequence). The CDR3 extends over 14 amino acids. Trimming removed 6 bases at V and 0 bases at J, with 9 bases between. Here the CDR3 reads CASRAGSSNQPQHF. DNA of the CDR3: TGTGCCAGCAGGGCCGGCAGTAGCAATCAGCCCCAGCATTTT.

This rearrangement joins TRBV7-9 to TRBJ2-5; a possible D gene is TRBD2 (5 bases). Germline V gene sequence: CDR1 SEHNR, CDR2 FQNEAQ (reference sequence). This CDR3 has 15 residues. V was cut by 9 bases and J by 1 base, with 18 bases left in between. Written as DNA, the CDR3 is TGTGCCAGTGGGGAGCGGAACGAAGTCCAAGAGACCCAGTACTTC. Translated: CASGERNEVQETQYF.

The CDR3 DNA reads TGCAGTGCCAGGGGGTGGTATGGCTACACCTTC. It is translated as CSARGWYGYTF. This chain joins TRBV20-1 and TRBJ1-2, with 7 bases identical to TRBD1. Germline loops: CDR1 DFQATT, CDR2 SNEGSKA (reference sequence). The CDR3 spans 11 residues. V dropped 6 bases and J dropped 5; count of bases not matched to a gene: 3.

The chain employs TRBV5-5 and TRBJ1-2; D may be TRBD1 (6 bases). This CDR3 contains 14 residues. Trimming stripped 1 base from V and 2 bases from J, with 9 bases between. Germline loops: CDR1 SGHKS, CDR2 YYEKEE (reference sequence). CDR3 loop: CASSLSQGNYGYTF. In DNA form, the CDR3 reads TGTGCCAGCAGCTTGTCCCAGGGGAACTATGGCTACACCTTC.

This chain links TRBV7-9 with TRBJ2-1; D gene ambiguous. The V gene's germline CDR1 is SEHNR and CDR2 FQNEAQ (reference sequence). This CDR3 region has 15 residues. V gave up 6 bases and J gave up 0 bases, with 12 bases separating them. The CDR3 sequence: CASSSTWNSYNEQFF. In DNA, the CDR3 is TGTGCCAGCAGTTCTACCTGGAACTCCTACAATGAGCAGTTCTTC.

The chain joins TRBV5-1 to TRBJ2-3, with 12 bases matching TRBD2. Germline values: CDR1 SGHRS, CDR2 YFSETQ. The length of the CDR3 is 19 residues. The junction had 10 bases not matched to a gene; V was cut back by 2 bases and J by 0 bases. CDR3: CASSFGTSGPHLSTDTQYF. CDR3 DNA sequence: TGCGCCAGCAGCTTCGGGACTAGCGGGCCCCACCTGAGCACAGATACGCAGTATTTT.

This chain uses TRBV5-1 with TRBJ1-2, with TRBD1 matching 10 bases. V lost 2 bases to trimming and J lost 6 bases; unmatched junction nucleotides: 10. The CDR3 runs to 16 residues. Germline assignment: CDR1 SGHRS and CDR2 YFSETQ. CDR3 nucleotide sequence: TGCGCCAGCAGCTTTACCGGGACAGGGGTATTCGATGGCTACACCTTC. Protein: CASSFTGTGVFDGYTF.

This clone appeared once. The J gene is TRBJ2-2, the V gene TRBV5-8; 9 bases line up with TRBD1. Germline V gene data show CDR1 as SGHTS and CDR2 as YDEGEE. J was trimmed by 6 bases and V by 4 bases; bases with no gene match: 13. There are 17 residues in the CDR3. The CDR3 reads CASSLGRDRVFAGELFF. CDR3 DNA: TGTGCCAGCAGCCTGGGAAGGGACAGGGTTTTTGCCGGGGAGCTGTTTTTT.

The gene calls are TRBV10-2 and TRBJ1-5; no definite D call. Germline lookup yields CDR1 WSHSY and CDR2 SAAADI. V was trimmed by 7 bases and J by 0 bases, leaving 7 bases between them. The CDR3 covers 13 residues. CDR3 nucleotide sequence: TGCGCCAGCAATGTAGGTAGCAATCAGCCCCAGCATTTT. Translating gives CASNVGSNQPQHF.

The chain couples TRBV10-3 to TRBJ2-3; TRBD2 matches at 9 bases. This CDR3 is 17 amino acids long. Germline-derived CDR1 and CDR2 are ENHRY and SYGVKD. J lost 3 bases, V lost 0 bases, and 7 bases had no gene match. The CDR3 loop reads CAISESTQREETDTQYF. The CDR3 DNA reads TGTGCCATCAGTGAGTCAACCCAGCGGGAGGAGACAGATACGCAGTATTTT.

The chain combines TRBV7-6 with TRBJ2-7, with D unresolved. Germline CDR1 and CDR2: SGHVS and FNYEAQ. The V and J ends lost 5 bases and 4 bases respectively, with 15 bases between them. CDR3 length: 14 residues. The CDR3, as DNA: TGTGCCAGCAGCCCCTTTGAAGGAAGTTACGAGCAGTACTTC. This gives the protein CASSPFEGSYEQYF.

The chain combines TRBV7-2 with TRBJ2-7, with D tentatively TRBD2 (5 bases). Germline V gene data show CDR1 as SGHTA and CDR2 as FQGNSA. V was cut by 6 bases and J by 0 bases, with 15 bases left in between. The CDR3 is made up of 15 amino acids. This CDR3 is CASSSTILSSYEQYF. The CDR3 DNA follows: TGTGCCAGCAGTTCGACTATTCTGAGCTCCTACGAGCAGTACTTC. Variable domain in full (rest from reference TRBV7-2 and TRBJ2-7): GAGVSQSPSNKVTEKGKDVELRCDPISGHTALYWYRQSLGQGLEFLIYFQGNSAPDKSGLPSDRFSAERTGGSVSTLTIQRTQQEDSAVYLCASSSTILSSYEQYFGPGTRLTVT.

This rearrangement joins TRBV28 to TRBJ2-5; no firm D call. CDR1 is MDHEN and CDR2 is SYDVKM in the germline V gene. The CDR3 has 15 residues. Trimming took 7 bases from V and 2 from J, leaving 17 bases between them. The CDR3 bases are TGTGCCAGCACAACCCCAATCGGAGTTCAAGAGACCCAGTACTTC. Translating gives CASTTPIGVQETQYF. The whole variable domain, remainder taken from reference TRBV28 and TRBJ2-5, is DVKVTQSSRYLVKRTGEKVFLECVQDMDHENMFWYRQDPGLGLRLIYFSYDVKMKEKGDIPEGYSVSREKKERFSLILESASTNQTSMYLCASTTPIGVQETQYFGPGTRLLVL.

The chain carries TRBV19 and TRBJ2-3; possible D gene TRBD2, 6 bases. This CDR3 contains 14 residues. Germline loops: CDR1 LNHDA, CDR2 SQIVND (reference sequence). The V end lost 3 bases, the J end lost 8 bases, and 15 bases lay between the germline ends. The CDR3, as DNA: TGTGCCAGTAGTATCGCCAACGAGGGAGGTACGCAGTATTTT. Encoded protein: CASSIANEGGTQYF. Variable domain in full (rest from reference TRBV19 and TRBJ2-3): DGGITQSPKYLFRKEGQNVTLSCEQNLNHDAMYWYRQDPGQGLRLIYYSQIVNDFQKGDIAEGYSVSREKKESFPLTVTSAQKNPTAFYLCASSIANEGGTQYFGPGTRLTVL.

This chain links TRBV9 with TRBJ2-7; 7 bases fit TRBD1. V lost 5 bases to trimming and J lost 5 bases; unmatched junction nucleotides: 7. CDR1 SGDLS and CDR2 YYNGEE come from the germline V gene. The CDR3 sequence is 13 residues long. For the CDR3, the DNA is TGTGCCAGCAGGCGACAGGGAGAGGACGAGCAGTACTTC. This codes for CASRRQGEDEQYF.

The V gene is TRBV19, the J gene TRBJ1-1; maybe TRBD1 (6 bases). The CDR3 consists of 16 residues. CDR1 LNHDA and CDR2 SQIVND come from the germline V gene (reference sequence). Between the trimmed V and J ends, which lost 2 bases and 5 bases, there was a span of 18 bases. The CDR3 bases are TGTGCCAGTAGTATAAGGGGGGGCGGGAAGAGGACTGAAGCTTTCTTT. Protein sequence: CASSIRGGGKRTEAFF.

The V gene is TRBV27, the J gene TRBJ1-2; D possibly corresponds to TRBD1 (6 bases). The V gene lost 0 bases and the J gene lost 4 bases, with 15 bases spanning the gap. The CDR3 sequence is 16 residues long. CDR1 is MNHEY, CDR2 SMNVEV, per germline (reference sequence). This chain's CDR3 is CASSLSYQQGAYGYTF. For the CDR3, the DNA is TGTGCCAGCAGTTTATCATACCAACAGGGCGCCTATGGCTACACCTTC.

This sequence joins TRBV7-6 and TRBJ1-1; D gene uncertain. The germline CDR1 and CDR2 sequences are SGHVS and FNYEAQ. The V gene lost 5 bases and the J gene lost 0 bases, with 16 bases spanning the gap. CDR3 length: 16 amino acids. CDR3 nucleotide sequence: TGTGCCAGCAGCCCGCTGGGAACAGCCATGAACACTGAAGCTTTCTTT. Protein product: CASSPLGTAMNTEAFF.

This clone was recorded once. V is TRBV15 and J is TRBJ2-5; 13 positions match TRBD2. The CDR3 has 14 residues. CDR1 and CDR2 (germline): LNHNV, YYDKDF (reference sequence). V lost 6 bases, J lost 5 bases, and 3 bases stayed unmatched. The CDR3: CATSPTSGRETQYF. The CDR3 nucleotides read TGTGCCACCAGTCCGACTAGCGGGAGGGAGACCCAGTACTTC.

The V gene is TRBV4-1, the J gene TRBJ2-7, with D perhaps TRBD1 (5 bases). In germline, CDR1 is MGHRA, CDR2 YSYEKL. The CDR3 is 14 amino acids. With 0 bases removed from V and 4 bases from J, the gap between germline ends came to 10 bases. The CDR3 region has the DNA TGCGCCAGCAGCCAAGATAGGGGTGTTTACGAGCAGTACTTC. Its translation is CASSQDRGVYEQYF.

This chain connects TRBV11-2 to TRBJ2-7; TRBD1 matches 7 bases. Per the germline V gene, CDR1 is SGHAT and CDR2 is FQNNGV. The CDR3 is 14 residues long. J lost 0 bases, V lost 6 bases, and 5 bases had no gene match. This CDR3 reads CASRIQGNSYEQYF. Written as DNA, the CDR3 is TGTGCCAGCAGGATACAGGGGAACTCCTACGAGCAGTACTTC. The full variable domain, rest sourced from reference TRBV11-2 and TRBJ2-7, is EAGVAQSPRYKIIEKRQSVAFWCNPISGHATLYWYQQILGQGPKLLIQFQNNGVVDDSQLPKDRFSAERLKGVDSTLKIQPAKLEDSAVYLCASRIQGNSYEQYFGPGTRLTVT.

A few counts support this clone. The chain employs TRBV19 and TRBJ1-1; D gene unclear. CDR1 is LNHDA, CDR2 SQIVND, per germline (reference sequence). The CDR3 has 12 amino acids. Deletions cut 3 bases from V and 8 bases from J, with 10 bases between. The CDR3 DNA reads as TGTGCCAGTAGTATCTTTGGATCGGAAGCTTTCTTT. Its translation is CASSIFGSEAFF.

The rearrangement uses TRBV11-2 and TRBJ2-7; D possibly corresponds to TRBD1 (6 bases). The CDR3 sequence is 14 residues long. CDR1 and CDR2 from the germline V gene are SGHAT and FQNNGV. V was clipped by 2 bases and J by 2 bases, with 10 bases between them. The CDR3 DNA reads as TGTGCCAGCAGCTTATCCGACAGGACCTACGAGCAGTACTTC. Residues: CASSLSDRTYEQYF.

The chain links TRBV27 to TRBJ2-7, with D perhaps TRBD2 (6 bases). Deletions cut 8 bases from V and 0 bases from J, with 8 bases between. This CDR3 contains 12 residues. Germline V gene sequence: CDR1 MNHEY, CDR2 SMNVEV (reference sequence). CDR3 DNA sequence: TGTGCCAGCTGGACTACCTCCTACGAGCAGTACTTC. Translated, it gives CASWTTSYEQYF.

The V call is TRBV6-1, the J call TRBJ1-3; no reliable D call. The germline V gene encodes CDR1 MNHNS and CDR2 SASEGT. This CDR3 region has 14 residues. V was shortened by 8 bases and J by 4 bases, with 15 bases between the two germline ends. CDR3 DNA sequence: TGTGCCAGCTTGGATCCGGGCGCCGGAAACACCATATATTTT. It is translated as CASLDPGAGNTIYF.

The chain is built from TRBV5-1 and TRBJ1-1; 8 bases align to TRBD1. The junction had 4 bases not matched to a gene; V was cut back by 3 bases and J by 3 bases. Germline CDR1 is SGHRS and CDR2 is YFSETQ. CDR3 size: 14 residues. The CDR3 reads CASSSRQGYTEAFF. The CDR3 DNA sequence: TGCGCCAGCAGCTCGAGACAGGGGTACACTGAAGCTTTCTTT.

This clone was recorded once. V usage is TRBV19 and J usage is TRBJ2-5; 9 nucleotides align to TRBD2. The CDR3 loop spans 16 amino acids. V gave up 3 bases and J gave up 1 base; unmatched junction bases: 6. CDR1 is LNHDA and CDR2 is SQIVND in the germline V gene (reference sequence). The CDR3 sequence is CASSMTSGITQETQYF. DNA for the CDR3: TGTGCCAGTAGTATGACTAGCGGAATTACCCAAGAGACCCAGTACTTC.

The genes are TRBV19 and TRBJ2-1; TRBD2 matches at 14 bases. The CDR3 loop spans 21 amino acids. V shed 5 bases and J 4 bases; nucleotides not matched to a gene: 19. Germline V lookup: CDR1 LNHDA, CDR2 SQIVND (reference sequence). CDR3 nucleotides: TGTGCCAGTAGTCTGGGACTAGCGGGAGCTGACAACTGGGTGGAATACAATGAGCAGTTCTTC. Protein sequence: CASSLGLAGADNWVEYNEQFF. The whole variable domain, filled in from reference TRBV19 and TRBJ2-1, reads DGGITQSPKYLFRKEGQNVTLSCEQNLNHDAMYWYRQDPGQGLRLIYYSQIVNDFQKGDIAEGYSVSREKKESFPLTVTSAQKNPTAFYLCASSLGLAGADNWVEYNEQFFGPGTRLTVL.

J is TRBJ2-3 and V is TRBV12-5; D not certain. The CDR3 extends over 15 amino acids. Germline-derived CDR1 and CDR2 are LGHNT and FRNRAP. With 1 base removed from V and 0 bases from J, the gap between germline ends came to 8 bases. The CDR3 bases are TGTGCTAGTGGTTTGGGCTCGCGGAGCACAGATACGCAGTATTTT. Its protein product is CASGLGSRSTDTQYF.